Presented here are 14 T cell receptor beta chains from one specimen sequenced in a study of preoperative IRX-2 immunotherapy in early breast cancer. Regarding treatment: preoperative locoregional IRX-2 cytokine immunotherapy. Clones were sequenced by immunoSEQ multiplex PCR, and TCRdb holds only the in-frame ones, with some missing. The sample has 25,000 to 30,000 clones; about 81% are singletons. The source material was lymph node tissue, sampled after IRX-2 immunotherapy. The receptors originated from a human donor with breast cancer.

CDR3 sequence: CASSVGNHGNQPQHF. CDR3 nucleotide sequence: TGTGCCAGCAGCGTAGGAAACCACGGCAATCAGCCCCAGCATTTT. The V and J genes are TRBV9 and TRBJ1-5; no firm D call. Germline V gives CDR1 SGDLS, CDR2 YYNGEE. The CDR3 is made up of 15 amino acids. V dropped 0 bases and J dropped 2 bases, with 9 bases sitting between them.

A word on this clone: The same CDR3 arises from other DNA sequences in this sample as well. The rearrangement links TRBV5-1 to TRBJ2-7; 8 positions agree with TRBD1. The CDR3 length is 14 residues. The ends lost 5 bases at V and 0 bases at J; junction bases unmatched: 4. The germline V gene encodes CDR1 SGHRS and CDR2 YFSETQ. The CDR3 DNA reads as TGCGCCAGCAGTTCCGGGACAGGCTCCTACGAGCAGTACTTC. Protein: CASSSGTGSYEQYF.

The chain employs TRBV7-4 and TRBJ2-3, with D maybe TRBD1 (6 bases). There are 15 residues in the CDR3. V was clipped by 6 bases and J by 2 bases, with 15 bases between them. CDR1 and CDR2 (germline): SGHVT, SQSDAQ. The CDR3 nucleotides are TGTGCCAGCAGACCCAGGGGAAGGGCCACAGATACGCAGTATTTT. Residues: CASRPRGRATDTQYF.

V is TRBV6-8 and J is TRBJ2-7; TRBD1 agrees at 8 bases. CDR3 size: 12 residues. From germline, CDR1 is MNHGY and CDR2 SAAAGT. The CDR3 here is CAISATGGEQYV. The CDR3 DNA is TGTGCCATCAGTGCCACAGGGGGCGAGCAGTACGTC.

This clone turned up a few times. The rearrangement uses TRBV18 and TRBJ2-5, with TRBD2 identical over 9 bases. The ends lost 5 bases at V and 4 bases at J; junction bases unmatched: 14. There are 17 residues in the CDR3. Per germline, CDR1 KGHSH and CDR2 LQKENI. The CDR3 nucleotides read TGTGCCAGCTCAGCCCGGGGAGCGGGGGGCCTGAGAGAGACCCAGTACTTC. This sequence encodes CASSARGAGGLRETQYF. Together with reference TRBV18 and TRBJ2-5, the CDR3 gives the full variable domain: NAGVMQNPRHLVRRRGQEARLRCSPMKGHSHVYWYRQLPEEGLKFMVYLQKENIIDESGMPKERFSAEFPKEGPSILRIQQVVRGDSAAYFCASSARGAGGLRETQYFGPGTRLLVL.

This clone has a handful of counts. V and J are TRBV6-8 and TRBJ1-1; 7 bases match TRBD1. In germline, CDR1 is MNHGY, CDR2 SAAAGT. This CDR3 is built from 13 residues. The V gene end was trimmed by 11 bases and the J gene end by 0 bases; junction bases not matched to a gene: 6. In DNA, the CDR3 is TGTGCCTCCCGACAGGGTTTGAACACTGAAGCTTTCTTT. This gives the protein CASRQGLNTEAFF.

In its sample, this clone was seen a few times. The chain recombines TRBV11-3 with TRBJ1-2; D perhaps matches TRBD1 (6 bases). Germline-derived CDR1 and CDR2 are SGHNT and YENEEA. V was trimmed by 1 base and J by 8 bases, leaving 17 bases between them. This CDR3 is 15 amino acids long. The DNA of the CDR3 is TGTGCCAGCAGCTTAGGAGTTATAGGGGGAACAGGCTACACCTTC. Protein product: CASSLGVIGGTGYTF.

This chain uses TRBV18 with TRBJ1-3; possibly TRBD1 for D (6 bases). This CDR3 is 15 amino acids long. From germline, CDR1 is KGHSH and CDR2 LQKENI. Deletions cut 3 bases from V and 1 base from J, with 10 bases between. CDR3: CASSPDRLSGNTIYF. For the CDR3, the DNA is TGTGCCAGCTCACCCGACAGGTTATCTGGAAACACCATATATTTT. Looking up the rest from reference TRBV18 and TRBJ1-3 gives the full variable domain: NAGVMQNPRHLVRRRGQEARLRCSPMKGHSHVYWYRQLPEEGLKFMVYLQKENIIDESGMPKERFSAEFPKEGPSILRIQQVVRGDSAAYFCASSPDRLSGNTIYFGEGSWLTVV.

The gene calls are TRBV6-8 and TRBJ2-5; perhaps TRBD1 as D (5 bases). This CDR3 contains 14 residues. Germline V gene data show CDR1 as MNHGY and CDR2 as SAAAGT. The V end was cut by 4 bases, the J end by 3 bases, with 12 bases between. The CDR3 sequence: CASSFGQGKETQYF. Written as DNA, the CDR3 is TGTGCCAGCAGTTTCGGACAAGGCAAAGAGACCCAGTACTTC.

The chain combines TRBV19 with TRBJ1-4; D is possibly TRBD1 (5 bases). The CDR3 has 16 amino acids. Trimming pared 1 base from V and 7 bases from J, leaving 16 bases between. From germline, CDR1 is LNHDA and CDR2 SQIVND (reference sequence). In DNA, the CDR3 is TGTGCCAGTAGTATAGCAGGAGGGAGGGGCGGTGAAAAACTGTTTTTT. It yields the protein CASSIAGGRGGEKLFF.

The J gene is TRBJ1-3, the V gene TRBV19; 10 bases align to TRBD1. Germline CDR1 and CDR2: LNHDA and SQIVND (reference sequence). The CDR3 covers 13 residues. The V and J ends lost 9 bases and 5 bases, in that order; junction bases with no gene match: 4. The CDR3 loop is CASRDRGRNTIYF. The DNA for the CDR3 is TGTGCCAGCCGCGACAGGGGGCGAAACACCATATATTTT.

The rearrangement uses TRBV6-4 and TRBJ1-2; 8 bases fit TRBD1. The V and J ends lost 6 bases and 6 bases, in that order; junction bases with no gene match: 9. CDR3 length: 14 residues. CDR1 is MRHNA, CDR2 SNTAGT, per germline. The CDR3 protein is CASRRMDREDGYTF. For the CDR3, the DNA is TGTGCCAGCAGGCGAATGGACAGGGAGGATGGCTACACCTTC.

The rearrangement links TRBV18 to TRBJ2-1; D uncertain. The CDR3 is 15 amino acids. CDR1 KGHSH and CDR2 LQKENI come from the germline V gene. The germline V and J ends were trimmed by 4 bases and 1 base, with 11 bases remaining between them. The CDR3 bases are TGTGCCAGCTCACGAACCGATCTATCCTACAATGAGCAGTTCTTC. Protein: CASSRTDLSYNEQFF.

The CDR3 nucleotides are TGTGCCATCACTGGGGGACCCTCTGGAAACACCATATATTTT. Its protein product is CAITGGPSGNTIYF. V and J are TRBV6-4 and TRBJ1-3, with D perhaps matching TRBD1 (5 bases). This CDR3 contains 14 residues. Germline CDR1 and CDR2: MRHNA and SNTAGT. V lost 10 bases, J lost 0 bases, and 13 bases lay in between.